This T cell receptor (beta chain) was sequenced during a study of CD8 T cells in Susac syndrome. With random hexamers, 0.5 to 1 ug RNA was reverse transcribed. A multiplex approach, immunoSEQ multiplex PCR, amplified TCR beta CDR3 across 54 Vbeta and 13 Jbeta. MiXCR, run by TCRdb on the immunoSEQ multiplex PCR reads, gives a single entry per CDR3 protein. The sample has around 200,000 distinct CDR3 sequences; approximately 94% are singletons. As regards this clonotype: Its antigen remains unidentified.

The patients serving as multiple sclerosis controls were treatment-naive. They had stable or active relapsing-remitting disease and fulfilled revised McDonald criteria. TEMRA cells were enriched by FACS, and CD4+ and CD8+ T cells were negatively isolated. Trimming took 4 bases from V and 0 from J; bases not matched to a gene: 7. This CDR3 comprises 18 residues. The germline V gene has CDR1 MGHRA and CDR2 YSYEKL. Broader study findings: Acknowledgment was made by the study that its TCR sequencing and HLA analysis involved a relatively small number of individuals.

The sequence derives from a human donor with multiple sclerosis. The sequenced sample was CD4+ T cells from PBMCs. V is TRBV4-1 and J is TRBJ2-3; 13 bases align to TRBD2. This CDR3 is CASSPPGLAGISTDTQYF. The CDR3 DNA reads as TGCGCCAGCAGCCCCCCGGGACTAGCGGGGATAAGCACAGATACGCAGTATTTT.